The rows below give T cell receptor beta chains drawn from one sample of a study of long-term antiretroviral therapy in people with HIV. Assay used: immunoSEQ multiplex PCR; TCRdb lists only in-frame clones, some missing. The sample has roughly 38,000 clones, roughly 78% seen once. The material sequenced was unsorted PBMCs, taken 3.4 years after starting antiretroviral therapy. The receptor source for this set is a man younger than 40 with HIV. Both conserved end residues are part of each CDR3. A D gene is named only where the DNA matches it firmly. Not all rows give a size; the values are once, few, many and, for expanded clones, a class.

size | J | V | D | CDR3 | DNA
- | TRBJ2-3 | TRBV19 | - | CASSAGTNTDTQYF | TGTGCCAGTAGTGCCGGGACCAACACAGATACGCAGTATTTT
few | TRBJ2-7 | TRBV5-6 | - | CASSLARADEQYF | TGTGCCAGCAGCTTGGCTAGGGCCGACGAGCAGTACTTC
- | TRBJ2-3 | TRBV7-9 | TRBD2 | CASSQLLAGGSDTQYF | TGTGCCAGCAGCCAGCTTCTAGCGGGAGGATCAGATACGCAGTATTTT
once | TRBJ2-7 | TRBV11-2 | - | CASRSGGTLSYEQYF | TGTGCCAGCAGGTCAGGAGGGACGCTATCCTACGAGCAGTACTTC
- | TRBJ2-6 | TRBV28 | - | CASSLSGTGANVLTF | TGTGCCAGCAGTTTATCAGGGACTGGGGCCAACGTCCTGACTTTC
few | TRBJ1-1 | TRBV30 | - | CAWRAGARGYTEAFF | TGTGCCTGGAGAGCAGGGGCCAGAGGGTACACTGAAGCTTTCTTT
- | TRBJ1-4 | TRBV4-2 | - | CASSPIAGNEKLFF | TGTGCCAGCAGCCCAATTGCGGGGAATGAAAAACTGTTTTTT
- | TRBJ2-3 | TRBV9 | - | CASGEKREFGRDTQYF | TGTGCCAGCGGAGAGAAAAGGGAGTTTGGGAGGGATACGCAGTATTTT
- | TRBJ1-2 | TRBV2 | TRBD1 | CASSESPGGVYGYTF | TGTGCCAGCAGTGAATCCCCAGGGGGCGTCTATGGCTACACCTTC
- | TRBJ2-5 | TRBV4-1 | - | CASSPQLGSRETQYF | TGCGCCAGCAGCCCACAGTTGGGGTCCAGAGAGACCCAGTACTTC
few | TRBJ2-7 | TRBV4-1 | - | CASSQDVASPYEQYF | TGCGCCAGCAGCCAAGATGTGGCTAGTCCCTACGAGCAGTACTTC
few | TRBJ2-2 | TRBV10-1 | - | CASRGTGELFF | TGCGCCAGCAGAGGTACCGGGGAGCTGTTTTTT
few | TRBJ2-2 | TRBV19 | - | CASSIFADTGELFF | TGTGCCAGTAGTATATTCGCCGACACCGGGGAGCTGTTTTTT
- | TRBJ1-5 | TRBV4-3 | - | CASSRDWGNQPQHF | TGCGCCAGCAGCCGCGACTGGGGCAATCAGCCCCAGCATTTT
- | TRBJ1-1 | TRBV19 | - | CASQQGWTEAFF | TGTGCCAGTCAGCAGGGGTGGACTGAAGCTTTCTTT
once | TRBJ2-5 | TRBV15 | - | CATSLSVAERETQYF | TGTGCCACCAGCTTATCGGTCGCAGAGCGGGAGACCCAGTACTTC
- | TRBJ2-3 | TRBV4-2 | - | CASSQVTLTDTQYF | TGTGCCAGCAGCCAAGTGACCCTCACAGATACGCAGTATTTT
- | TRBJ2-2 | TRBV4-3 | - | CASSQDRGVTGELFF | TGCGCCAGCAGCCAAGATAGAGGGGTCACCGGGGAGCTGTTTTTT
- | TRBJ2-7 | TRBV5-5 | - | CASSFNTGAYEQYF | TGTGCCAGCAGCTTTAATACGGGGGCGTACGAGCAGTACTTC
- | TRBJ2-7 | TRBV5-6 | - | CASSRNGPLVSYEQYF | TGTGCCAGCAGCCGCAACGGGCCCCTGGTCTCCTACGAGCAGTACTTC
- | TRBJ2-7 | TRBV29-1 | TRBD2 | CSVEGGLAGVIYEQYF | TGCAGCGTTGAAGGGGGACTAGCGGGAGTTATATACGAGCAGTACTTC
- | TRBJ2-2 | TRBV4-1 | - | CASSQAAGRLAGELFF | TGCGCCAGCAGCCAAGCGGCAGGGAGGCTCGCCGGGGAGCTGTTTTTT
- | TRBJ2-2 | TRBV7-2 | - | CASSLGVAENTGELFF | TGTGCCAGCAGCTTAGGGGTAGCGGAGAACACCGGGGAGCTGTTTTTT
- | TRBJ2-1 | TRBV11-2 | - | CASSPGRIYYNEQFF | TGTGCCAGCTCCCCGGGGCGGATCTACTACAATGAGCAGTTCTTC
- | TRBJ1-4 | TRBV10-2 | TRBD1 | CASSGSPGQGSEKLFF | TGCGCCAGCAGTGGCTCGCCGGGACAGGGGAGTGAAAAACTGTTTTTT
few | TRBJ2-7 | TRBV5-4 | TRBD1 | CASSFPDRDEQYF | TGTGCCAGCAGCTTCCCGGACAGGGACGAGCAGTACTTC
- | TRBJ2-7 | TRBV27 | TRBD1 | CASSLWGQGLYEQYF | TGTGCCAGCAGTTTATGGGGACAGGGTCTCTACGAGCAGTACTTC
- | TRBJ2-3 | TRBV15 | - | CATQNGLDTQYF | TGTGCCACCCAAAATGGGCTTGATACGCAGTATTTT
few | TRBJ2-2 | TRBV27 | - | CASSLFGKLFF | TGTGCCAGCAGTTTATTTGGGAAGCTGTTTTTT
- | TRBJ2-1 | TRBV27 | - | CASSQSSYNEQFF | TGTGCCAGCAGTCAGAGCTCCTACAATGAGCAGTTCTTC
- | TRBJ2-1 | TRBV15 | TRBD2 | CATSRVGLAGYNEQFF | TGTGCCACCAGCCGAGTGGGACTAGCGGGCTACAATGAGCAGTTCTTC
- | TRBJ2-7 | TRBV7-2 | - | CASSVQRPYEQYF | TGTGCCAGCAGCGTTCAAAGGCCCTACGAGCAGTACTTC
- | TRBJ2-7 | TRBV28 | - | CASKNPYGSSYEQYF | TGTGCCAGCAAAAACCCTTACGGGAGCTCCTACGAGCAGTACTTC
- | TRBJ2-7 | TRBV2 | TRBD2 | CASSGRYEQYF | TGTGCCAGCAGCGGGAGGTACGAGCAGTACTTC
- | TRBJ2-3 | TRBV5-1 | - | CASSLLPSGTDTQYF | TGCGCCAGCAGCTTGTTGCCTAGCGGCACAGATACGCAGTATTTT
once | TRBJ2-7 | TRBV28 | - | CASTKGRTSFEQYF | TGTGCCAGCACCAAAGGACGGACCTCCTTCGAGCAGTACTTC
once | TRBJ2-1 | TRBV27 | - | CASSLGAGKDEQFF | TGTGCCAGCAGTTTAGGGGCAGGGAAGGATGAGCAGTTCTTC
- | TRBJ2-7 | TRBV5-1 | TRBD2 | CASSLGLGYEQYF | TGCGCCAGCAGCCTTGGACTAGGCTACGAGCAGTACTTC
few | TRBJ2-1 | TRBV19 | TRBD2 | CASMQRETYNEQFF | TGTGCCAGTATGCAGCGGGAAACCTACAATGAGCAGTTCTTC
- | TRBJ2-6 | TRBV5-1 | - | CASSTEGQRSSGANVLTF | TGCGCCAGCAGCACGGAGGGACAGCGAAGCTCTGGGGCCAACGTCCTGACTTTC
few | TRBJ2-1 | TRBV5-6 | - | CASSLVGGGATYNEQFF | TGTGCCAGCAGCTTGGTCGGGGGCGGGGCAACTTACAATGAGCAGTTCTTC
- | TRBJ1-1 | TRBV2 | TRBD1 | CASIGDRGSTEAFF | TGTGCCAGCATCGGCGACAGGGGGAGCACTGAAGCTTTCTTT
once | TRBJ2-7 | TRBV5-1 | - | CASSLRNEQYF | TGCGCCAGCAGCTTGCGCAACGAGCAGTACTTC
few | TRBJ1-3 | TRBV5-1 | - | CASTPAGASGNTIYF | TGCGCCAGCACGCCCGCGGGGGCATCGGGAAACACCATATATTTT
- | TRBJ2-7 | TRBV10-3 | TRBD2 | CAISEPTGGGSIYYEQYF | TGTGCCATCAGTGAGCCGACGGGGGGAGGCAGCATATACTACGAGCAGTACTTC
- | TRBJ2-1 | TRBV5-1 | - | CASSSVGETYNEQFF | TGCGCCAGCTCGAGCGTAGGAGAAACCTACAATGAGCAGTTCTTC
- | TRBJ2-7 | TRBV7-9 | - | CASSPWSGNEQYF | TGTGCCAGCAGCCCATGGTCCGGGAACGAGCAGTACTTC
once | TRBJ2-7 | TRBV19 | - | CASSIYRGGAYEQYF | TGTGCCAGTAGTATTTACAGGGGAGGGGCCTACGAGCAGTACTTC
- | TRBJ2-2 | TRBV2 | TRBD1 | CASSGTVTGELFF | TGTGCCAGCTCCGGGACAGTAACCGGGGAGCTGTTTTTT
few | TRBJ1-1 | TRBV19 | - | CASSTPWPPEAFF | TGTGCCAGTAGTACCCCCTGGCCCCCTGAAGCTTTCTTT
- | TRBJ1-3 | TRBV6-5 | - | CASSYSRGNTIYF | TGTGCCAGCAGTTACTCAAGAGGAAACACCATATATTTT
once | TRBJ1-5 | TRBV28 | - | CASMGAYSNQPQHF | TGTGCCTCCATGGGGGCCTATAGCAATCAGCCCCAGCATTTT
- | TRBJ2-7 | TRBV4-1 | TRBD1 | CASSQDSGQGTEQYF | TGCGCCAGCAGCCAAGATTCGGGACAGGGTACCGAGCAGTACTTC
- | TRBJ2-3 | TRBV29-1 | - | CSVENGQGADTQYF | TGCAGCGTTGAAAACGGTCAGGGCGCAGATACGCAGTATTTT
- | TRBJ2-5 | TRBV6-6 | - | CASTYRNTQETQYF | TGTGCCAGCACCTACAGGAACACCCAAGAGACCCAGTACTTC
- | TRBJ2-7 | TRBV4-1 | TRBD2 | CASSQTPSGIYEQYF | TGCGCCAGCAGCCAAACACCCAGCGGGATCTACGAGCAGTACTTC
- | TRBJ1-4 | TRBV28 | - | CASSLSYRTPGINEKLFF | TGTGCCAGCAGTTTATCATACCGGACGCCCGGGATAAATGAAAAACTGTTTTTT
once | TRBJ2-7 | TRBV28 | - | CASSPKYEQYF | TGTGCCAGCAGTCCCAAATACGAGCAGTACTTC
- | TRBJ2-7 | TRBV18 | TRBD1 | CASSPRGPDEQYF | TGTGCCAGCTCACCCAGGGGGCCAGACGAGCAGTACTTC
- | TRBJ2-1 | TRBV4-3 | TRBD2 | CASSQGGGLAGEGEQFF | TGCGCCAGCAGCCAAGGGGGAGGACTAGCGGGAGAGGGTGAGCAGTTCTTC